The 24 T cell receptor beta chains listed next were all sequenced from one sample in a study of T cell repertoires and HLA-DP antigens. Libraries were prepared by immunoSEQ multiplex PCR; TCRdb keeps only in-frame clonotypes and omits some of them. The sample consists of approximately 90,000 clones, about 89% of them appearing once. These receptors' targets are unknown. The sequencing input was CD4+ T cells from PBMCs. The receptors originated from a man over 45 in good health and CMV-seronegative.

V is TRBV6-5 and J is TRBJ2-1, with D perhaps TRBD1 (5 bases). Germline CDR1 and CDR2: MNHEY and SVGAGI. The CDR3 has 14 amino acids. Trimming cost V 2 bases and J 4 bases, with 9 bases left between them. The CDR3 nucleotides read TGTGCCAGCAGTTACCGAGACAGTTACAATGAGCAGTTCTTC. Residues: CASSYRDSYNEQFF.

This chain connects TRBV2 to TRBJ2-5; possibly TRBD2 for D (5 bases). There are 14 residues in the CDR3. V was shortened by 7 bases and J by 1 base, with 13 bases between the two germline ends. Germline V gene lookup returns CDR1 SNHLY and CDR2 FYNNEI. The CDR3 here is CASIPGVFQETQYF. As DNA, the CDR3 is TGTGCCAGCATACCCGGGGTGTTCCAAGAGACCCAGTACTTC.

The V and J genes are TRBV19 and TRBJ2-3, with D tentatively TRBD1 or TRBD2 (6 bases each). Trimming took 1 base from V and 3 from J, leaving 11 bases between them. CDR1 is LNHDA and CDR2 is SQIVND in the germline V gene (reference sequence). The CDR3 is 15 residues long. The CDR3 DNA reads TGTGCCAGTAGTATAGGTGGGGGGCGGACAGATACGCAGTATTTT. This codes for CASSIGGGRTDTQYF.

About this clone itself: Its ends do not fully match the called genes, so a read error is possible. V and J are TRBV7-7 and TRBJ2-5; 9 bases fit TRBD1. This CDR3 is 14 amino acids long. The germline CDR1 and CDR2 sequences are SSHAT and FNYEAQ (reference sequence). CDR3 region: CASSRGTGRETQYF. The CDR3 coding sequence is TGTGCTAGCAGCAGAGGGACAGGGCGAGAGACCCAGTACTTC. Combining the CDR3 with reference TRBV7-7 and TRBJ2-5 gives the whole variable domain GAGVSQSPRYKVTKRGQDVTLRCDPISSHATLYWYQQALGQGPEFLTYFNYEAQPDKSGLPSDRFSAERPEGSISTLTIQRTEQRDSAMYRCASSRGTGRETQYFGPGTRLLVL.

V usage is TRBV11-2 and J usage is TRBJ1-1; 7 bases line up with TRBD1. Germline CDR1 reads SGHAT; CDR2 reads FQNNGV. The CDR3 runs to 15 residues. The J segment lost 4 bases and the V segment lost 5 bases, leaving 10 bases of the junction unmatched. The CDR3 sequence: CASSRTAQGVTEAFF. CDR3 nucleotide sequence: TGTGCCAGCAGCAGGACCGCCCAGGGGGTCACTGAAGCTTTCTTT.

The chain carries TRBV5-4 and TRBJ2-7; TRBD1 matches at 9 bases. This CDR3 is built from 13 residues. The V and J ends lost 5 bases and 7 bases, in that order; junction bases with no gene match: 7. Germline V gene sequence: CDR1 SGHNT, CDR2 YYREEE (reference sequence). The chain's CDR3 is CASSAGQGREQYF. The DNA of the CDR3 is TGTGCCAGCAGTGCCGGACAGGGGAGAGAGCAGTACTTC.

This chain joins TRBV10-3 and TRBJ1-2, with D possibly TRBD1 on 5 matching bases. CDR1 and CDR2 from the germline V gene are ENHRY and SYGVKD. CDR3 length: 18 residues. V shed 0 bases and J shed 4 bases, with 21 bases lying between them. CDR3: CAISESLGQGSDAYGYTF. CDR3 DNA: TGTGCCATCAGTGAGTCGTTGGGCCAGGGCTCGGATGCCTATGGCTACACCTTC.

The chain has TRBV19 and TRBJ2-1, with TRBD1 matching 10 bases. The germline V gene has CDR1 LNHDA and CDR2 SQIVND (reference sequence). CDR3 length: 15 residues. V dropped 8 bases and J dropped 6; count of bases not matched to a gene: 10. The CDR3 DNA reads TGTGCCAGTCGACCTCCGGGACAGGGGTCCAATGAGCAGTTCTTC. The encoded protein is CASRPPGQGSNEQFF. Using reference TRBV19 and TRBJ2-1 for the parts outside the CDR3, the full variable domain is DGGITQSPKYLFRKEGQNVTLSCEQNLNHDAMYWYRQDPGQGLRLIYYSQIVNDFQKGDIAEGYSVSREKKESFPLTVTSAQKNPTAFYLCASRPPGQGSNEQFFGPGTRLTVL.

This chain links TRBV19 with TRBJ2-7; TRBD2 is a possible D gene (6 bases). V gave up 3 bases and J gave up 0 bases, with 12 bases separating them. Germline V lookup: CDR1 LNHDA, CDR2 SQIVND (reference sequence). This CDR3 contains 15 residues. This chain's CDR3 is CASSISGLGSYEQYF. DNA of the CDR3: TGTGCCAGTAGTATTTCGGGACTCGGCTCCTACGAGCAGTACTTC.

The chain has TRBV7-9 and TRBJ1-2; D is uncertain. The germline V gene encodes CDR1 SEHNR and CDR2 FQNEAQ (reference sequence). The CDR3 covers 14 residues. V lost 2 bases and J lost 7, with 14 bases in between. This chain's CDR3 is CASSLIQSRGGYTF. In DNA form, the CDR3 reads TGTGCCAGCAGCTTAATCCAGAGTCGGGGTGGCTACACCTTC. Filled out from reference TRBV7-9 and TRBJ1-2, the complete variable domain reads DTGVSQNPRHKITKRGQNVTFRCDPISEHNRLYWYRQTLGQGPEFLTYFQNEAQLEKSRLLSDRFSAERPKGSFSTLEIQRTEQGDSAMYLCASSLIQSRGGYTFGSGTRLTVV.

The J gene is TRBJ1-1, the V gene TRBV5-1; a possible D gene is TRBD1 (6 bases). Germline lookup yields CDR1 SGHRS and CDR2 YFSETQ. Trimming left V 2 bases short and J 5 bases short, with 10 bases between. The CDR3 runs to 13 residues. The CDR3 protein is CASSFQGSTEAFF. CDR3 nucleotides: TGCGCCAGCAGCTTTCAGGGGAGTACTGAAGCTTTCTTT.

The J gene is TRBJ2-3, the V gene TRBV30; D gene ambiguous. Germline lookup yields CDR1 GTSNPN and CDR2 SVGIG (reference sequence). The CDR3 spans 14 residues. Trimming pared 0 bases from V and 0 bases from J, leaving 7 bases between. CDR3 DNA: TGTGCCTGGAGTGTACTTAGAAGCACAGATACGCAGTATTTT. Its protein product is CAWSVLRSTDTQYF.

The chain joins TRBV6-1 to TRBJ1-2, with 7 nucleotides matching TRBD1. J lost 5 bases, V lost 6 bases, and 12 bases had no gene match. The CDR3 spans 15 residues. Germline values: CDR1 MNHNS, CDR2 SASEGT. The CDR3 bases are TGTGCCAGCAGAAGACCAGGGGGGGCTGGGTATGGCTACACCTTC. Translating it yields CASRRPGGAGYGYTF.

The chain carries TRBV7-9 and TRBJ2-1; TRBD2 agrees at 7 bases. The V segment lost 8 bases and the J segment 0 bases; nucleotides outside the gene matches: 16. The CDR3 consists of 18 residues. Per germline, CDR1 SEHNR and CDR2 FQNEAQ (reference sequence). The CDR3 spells CASGSPTTSSSSYNEQFF. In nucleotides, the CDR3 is TGTGCCAGCGGCTCTCCCACGACTAGCAGTAGCTCCTACAATGAGCAGTTCTTC.

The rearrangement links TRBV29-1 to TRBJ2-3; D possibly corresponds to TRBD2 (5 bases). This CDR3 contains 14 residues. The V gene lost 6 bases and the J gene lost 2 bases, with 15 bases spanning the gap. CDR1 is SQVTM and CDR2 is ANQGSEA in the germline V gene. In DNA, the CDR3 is TGCAGCGTCGGAAGGCCGACTAACACAGATACGCAGTATTTT. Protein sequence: CSVGRPTNTDTQYF.

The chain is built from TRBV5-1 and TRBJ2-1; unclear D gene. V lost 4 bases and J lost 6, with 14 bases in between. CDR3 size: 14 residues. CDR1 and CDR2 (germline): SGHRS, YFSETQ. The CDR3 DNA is TGCGCCAGCAGCGGTTTAGAAGGATCCAATGAGCAGTTCTTC. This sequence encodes CASSGLEGSNEQFF. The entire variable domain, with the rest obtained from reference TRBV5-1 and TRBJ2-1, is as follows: KAGVTQTPRYLIKTRGQQVTLSCSPISGHRSVSWYQQTPGQGLQFLFEYFSETQRNKGNFPGRFSGRQFSNSRSEMNVSTLELGDSALYLCASSGLEGSNEQFFGPGTRLTVL.

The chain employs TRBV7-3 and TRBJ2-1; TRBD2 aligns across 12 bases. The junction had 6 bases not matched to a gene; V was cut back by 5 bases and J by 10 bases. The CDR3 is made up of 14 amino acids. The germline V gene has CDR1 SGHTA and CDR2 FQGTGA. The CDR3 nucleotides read TGTGCCAGCAGCCAATTGACTAGCGGGGGAGAGCAGTTCTTC. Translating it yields CASSQLTSGGEQFF.

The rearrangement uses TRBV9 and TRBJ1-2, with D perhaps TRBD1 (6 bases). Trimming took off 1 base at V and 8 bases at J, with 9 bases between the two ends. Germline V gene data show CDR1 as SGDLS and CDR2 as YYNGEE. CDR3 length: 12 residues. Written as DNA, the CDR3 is TGTGCCAGCAGCGTAATAGACAGGGGCTACACCTTC. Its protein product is CASSVIDRGYTF.

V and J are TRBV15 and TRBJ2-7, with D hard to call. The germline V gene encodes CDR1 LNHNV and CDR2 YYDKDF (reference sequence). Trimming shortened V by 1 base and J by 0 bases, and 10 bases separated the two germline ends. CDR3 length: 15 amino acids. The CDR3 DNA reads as TGTGCCACCAGCAGAGGCTCACCCCTCTCCTACGAGCAGTACTTC. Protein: CATSRGSPLSYEQYF.

The CDR3 DNA is TGTGCCAGCAGCTTAGGTGGCAGGAACACTGAAGCTTTCTTT. It specifies CASSLGGRNTEAFF. The rearrangement links TRBV7-2 to TRBJ1-1; D not resolved. The CDR3 runs 14 residues. CDR1 SGHTA and CDR2 FQGNSA come from the germline V gene. V lost 1 base and J 1 base, leaving 7 bases between the germline ends.

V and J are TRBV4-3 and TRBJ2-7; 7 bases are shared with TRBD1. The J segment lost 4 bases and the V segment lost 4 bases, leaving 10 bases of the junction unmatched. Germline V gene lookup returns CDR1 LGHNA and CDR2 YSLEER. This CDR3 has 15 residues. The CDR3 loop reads CASSPQGRHSYEQYF. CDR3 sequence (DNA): TGCGCCAGCAGCCCACAGGGGAGACATTCTTACGAGCAGTACTTC.

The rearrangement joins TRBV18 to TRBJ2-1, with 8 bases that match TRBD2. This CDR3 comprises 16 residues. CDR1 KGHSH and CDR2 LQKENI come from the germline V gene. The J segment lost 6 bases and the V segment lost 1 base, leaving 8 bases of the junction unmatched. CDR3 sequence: CASSPQSGSPPNEQFF. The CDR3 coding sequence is TGTGCCAGCTCACCACAAAGCGGGAGCCCCCCCAATGAGCAGTTCTTC.

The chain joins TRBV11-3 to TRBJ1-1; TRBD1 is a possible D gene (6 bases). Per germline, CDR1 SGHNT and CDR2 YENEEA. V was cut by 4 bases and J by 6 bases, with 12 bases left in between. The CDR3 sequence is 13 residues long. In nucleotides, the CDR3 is TGTGCCAGCAGCTCAGGCGGGGGCCCTGAAGCTTTCTTT. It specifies CASSSGGGPEAFF.

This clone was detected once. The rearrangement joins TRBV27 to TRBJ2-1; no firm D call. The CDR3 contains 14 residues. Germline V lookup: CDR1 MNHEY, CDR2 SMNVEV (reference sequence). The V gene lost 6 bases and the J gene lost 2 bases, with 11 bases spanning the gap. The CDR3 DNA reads TGTGCCAGCAGCCATGGGTATACCTACAATGAGCAGTTCTTC. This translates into CASSHGYTYNEQFF.